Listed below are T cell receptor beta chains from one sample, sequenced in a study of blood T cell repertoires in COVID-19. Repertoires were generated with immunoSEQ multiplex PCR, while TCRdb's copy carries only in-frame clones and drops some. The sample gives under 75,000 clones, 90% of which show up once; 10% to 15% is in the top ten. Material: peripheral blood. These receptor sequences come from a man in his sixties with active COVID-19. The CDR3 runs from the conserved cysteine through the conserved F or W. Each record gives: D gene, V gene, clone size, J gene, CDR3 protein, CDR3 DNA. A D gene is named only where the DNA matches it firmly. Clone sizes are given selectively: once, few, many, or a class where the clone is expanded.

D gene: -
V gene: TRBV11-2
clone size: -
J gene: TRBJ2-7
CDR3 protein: CASSGGSPSWRQYF
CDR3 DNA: TGTGCCAGCAGCGGGGGGAGTCCAAGCTGGAGGCAGTACTTC

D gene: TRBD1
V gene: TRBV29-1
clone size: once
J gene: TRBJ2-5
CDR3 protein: CSVSAGTGWETQYF
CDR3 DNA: TGCAGCGTATCGGCCGGGACAGGGTGGGAGACCCAGTACTTC

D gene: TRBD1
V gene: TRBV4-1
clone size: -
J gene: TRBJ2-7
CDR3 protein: CASSHQGTANLVEQYF
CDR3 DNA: TGCGCCAGCAGCCATCAAGGGACAGCAAATTTGGTTGAGCAGTACTTC

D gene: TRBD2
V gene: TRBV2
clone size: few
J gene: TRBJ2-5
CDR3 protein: CASSDGASGEETQYF
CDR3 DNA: TGTGCCAGCAGTGACGGGGCTAGCGGGGAAGAGACCCAGTACTTC

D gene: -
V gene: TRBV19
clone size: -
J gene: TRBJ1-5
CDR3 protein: CASRGYAPGNQPQHF
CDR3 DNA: TGTGCCAGTAGAGGTTACGCTCCGGGGAATCAGCCCCAGCATTTT

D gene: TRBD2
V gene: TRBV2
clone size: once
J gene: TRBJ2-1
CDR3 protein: CASWGTSGGAINEQFF
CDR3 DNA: TGTGCCAGCTGGGGGACTAGCGGGGGGGCAATCAATGAGCAGTTCTTC

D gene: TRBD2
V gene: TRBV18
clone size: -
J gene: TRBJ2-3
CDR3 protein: CASSPPGLAISTDTQYF
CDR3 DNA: TGTGCCAGCTCACCTCCGGGACTAGCGATAAGCACAGATACGCAGTATTTT

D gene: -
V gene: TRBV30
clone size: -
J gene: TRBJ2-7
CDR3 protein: CAWRGPDRQEQYF
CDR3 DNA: TGTGCCTGGAGGGGGCCCGATCGGCAAGAGCAGTACTTC

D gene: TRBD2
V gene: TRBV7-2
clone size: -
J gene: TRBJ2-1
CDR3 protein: CASSLAWASGRRNEQFF
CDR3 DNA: TGTGCCAGCAGCTTAGCGTGGGCTAGCGGGAGACGTAATGAGCAGTTCTTC

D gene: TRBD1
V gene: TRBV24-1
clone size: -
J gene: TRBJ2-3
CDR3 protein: CATSDPDRARGTQYF
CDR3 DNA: TGTGCCACCAGTGATCCGGACAGGGCGCGGGGTACGCAGTATTTT

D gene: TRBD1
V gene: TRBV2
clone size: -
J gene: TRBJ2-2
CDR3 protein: CASRLGTGNTGELFF
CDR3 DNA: TGTGCCAGCCGTTTGGGGACAGGTAACACCGGGGAGCTGTTTTTT

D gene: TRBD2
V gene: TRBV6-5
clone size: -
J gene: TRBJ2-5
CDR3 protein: CASSRLARPLEGQYF
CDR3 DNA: TGTGCCAGCAGTAGACTAGCGAGACCTCTTGAGGGCCAGTACTTC

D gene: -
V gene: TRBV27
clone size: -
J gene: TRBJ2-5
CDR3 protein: CASSHTGTETQYF
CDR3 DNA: TGTGCCAGCAGTCACACAGGGACGGAGACCCAGTACTTC

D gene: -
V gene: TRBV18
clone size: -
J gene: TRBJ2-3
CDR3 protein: CASSPPGGGRRSNTQYF
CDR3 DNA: TGTGCCAGCTCACCACCAGGGGGCGGGAGGCGTTCGAATACGCAGTATTTT

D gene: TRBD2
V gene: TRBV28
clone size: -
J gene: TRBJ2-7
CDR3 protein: CASQIAGAPYEQYF
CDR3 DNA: TGTGCCAGCCAAATAGCGGGAGCCCCCTACGAGCAGTACTTC

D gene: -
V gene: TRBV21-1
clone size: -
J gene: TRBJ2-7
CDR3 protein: CASSKTGRRRSSYEQYF
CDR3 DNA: TGTGCCAGCAGCAAAACAGGGCGACGGCGGAGCTCCTACGAGCAGTACTTC

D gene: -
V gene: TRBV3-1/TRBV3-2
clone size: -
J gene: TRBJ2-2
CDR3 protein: CASSQDGGVGAGELFF
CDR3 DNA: TGTGCCAGCAGCCAAGATGGGGGCGTTGGTGCCGGGGAGCTGTTTTTT

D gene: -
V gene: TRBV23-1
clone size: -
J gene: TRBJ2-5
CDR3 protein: CASSQSSTRLRKTQYF
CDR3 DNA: TGCGCCAGCAGTCAATCGAGTACGAGGCTCCGAAAGACCCAGTACTTC

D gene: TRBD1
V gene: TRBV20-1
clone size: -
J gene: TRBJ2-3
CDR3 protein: CSARGDTQYF
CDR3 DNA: TGCAGCGCCAGGGGGGATACGCAGTATTTT

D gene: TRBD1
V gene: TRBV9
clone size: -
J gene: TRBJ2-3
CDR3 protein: CASRPGTGRRALVDTQYF
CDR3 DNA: TGTGCCAGCAGACCCGGGACAGGGAGGAGGGCACTGGTGGATACGCAGTATTTT

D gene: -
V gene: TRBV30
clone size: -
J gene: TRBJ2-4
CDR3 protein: CAWRGHASANF
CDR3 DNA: TGTGCCTGGAGGGGGCACGCCTCCGCAAACTTC

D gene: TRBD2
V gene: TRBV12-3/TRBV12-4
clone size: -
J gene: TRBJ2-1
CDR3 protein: CASNRGGEQFF
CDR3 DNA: TGTGCCAGCAACCGGGGGGGTGAGCAGTTCTTC

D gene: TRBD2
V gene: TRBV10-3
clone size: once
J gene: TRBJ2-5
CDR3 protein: CATTMLAGGGQETQYF
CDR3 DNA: TGTGCCACCACCATGCTAGCGGGAGGGGGCCAAGAGACCCAGTACTTC

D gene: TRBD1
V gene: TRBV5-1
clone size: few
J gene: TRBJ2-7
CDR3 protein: CASSLAGQGAGEQYF
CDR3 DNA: TGCGCCAGCAGCTTGGCGGGACAGGGGGCAGGGGAGCAGTACTTC

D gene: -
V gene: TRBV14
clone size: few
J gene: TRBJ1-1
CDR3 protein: CASSQDRGLSGLNTEAFF
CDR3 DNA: TGTGCCAGCAGCCAAGATCGAGGTCTATCGGGATTGAACACTGAAGCTTTCTTT

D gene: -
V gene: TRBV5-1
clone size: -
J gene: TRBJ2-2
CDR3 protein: CASSLRQANTGELFF
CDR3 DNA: TGCGCCAGCAGCTTGAGACAGGCAAACACCGGGGAGCTGTTTTTT

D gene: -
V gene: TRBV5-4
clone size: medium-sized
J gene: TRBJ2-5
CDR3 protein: CASSTDQETQYF
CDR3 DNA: TGTGCCAGCAGCACAGACCAAGAGACCCAGTACTTC

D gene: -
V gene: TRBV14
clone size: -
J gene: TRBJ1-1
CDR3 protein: CASSQLNEGKLNTEAFF
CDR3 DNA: TGTGCCAGCAGCCAACTCAACGAGGGAAAACTGAACACTGAAGCTTTCTTT

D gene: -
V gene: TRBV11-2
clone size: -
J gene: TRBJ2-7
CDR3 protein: CASSLEVGAGANEQYF
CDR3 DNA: TGTGCCAGCAGCTTAGAGGTTGGGGCGGGGGCTAACGAGCAGTACTTC

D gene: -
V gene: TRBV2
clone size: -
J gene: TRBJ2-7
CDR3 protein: CASSQSGVLSYEQYF
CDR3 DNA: TGTGCCAGCAGTCAGTCAGGGGTCCTTTCCTACGAGCAGTACTTC

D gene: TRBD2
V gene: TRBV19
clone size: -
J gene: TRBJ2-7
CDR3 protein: CASSEASGSYEQYF
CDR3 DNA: TGTGCCAGTAGTGAGGCTAGCGGGAGCTACGAGCAGTACTTC

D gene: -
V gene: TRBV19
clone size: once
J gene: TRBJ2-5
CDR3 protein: CASSMAGLGETQYF
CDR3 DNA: TGTGCCAGTAGTATGGCAGGGCTGGGAGAGACCCAGTACTTC

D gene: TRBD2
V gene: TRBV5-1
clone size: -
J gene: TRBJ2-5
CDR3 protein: CASSLVSLAGGVQETQYF
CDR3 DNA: TGCGCCAGCAGCTTGGTTTCACTAGCGGGGGGCGTACAAGAGACCCAGTACTTC

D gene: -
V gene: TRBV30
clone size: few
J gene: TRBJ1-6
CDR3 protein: CAWTGEWNSPLHF
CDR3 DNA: TGTGCCTGGACAGGGGAGTGGAATTCACCCCTCCACTTT

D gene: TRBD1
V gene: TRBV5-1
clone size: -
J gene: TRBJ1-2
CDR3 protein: CASSRGQENYGYTF
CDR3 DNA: TGCGCCAGCAGCCGGGGACAGGAGAACTATGGCTACACCTTC

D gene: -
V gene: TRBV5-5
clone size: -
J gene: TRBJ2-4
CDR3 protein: CASSRYQSSVVAKNIQYF
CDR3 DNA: TGTGCCAGCAGCCGCTATCAATCTAGCGTAGTGGCCAAAAACATTCAGTACTTC

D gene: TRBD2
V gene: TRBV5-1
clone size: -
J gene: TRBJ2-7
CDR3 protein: CASSLASQLAGTYEQYF
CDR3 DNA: TGCGCCAGCAGCTTGGCATCCCAACTAGCGGGCACCTACGAGCAGTACTTC

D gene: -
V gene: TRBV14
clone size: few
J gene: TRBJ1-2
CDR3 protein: CASSQELGPGGYTF
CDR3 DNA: TGTGCCAGCAGCCAAGAATTAGGTCCGGGGGGCTACACCTTC

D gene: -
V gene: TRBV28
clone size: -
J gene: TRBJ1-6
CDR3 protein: CASSFADPGVSPLHF
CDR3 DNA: TGTGCCAGCAGTTTTGCGGACCCGGGGGTTTCACCCCTCCACTTT

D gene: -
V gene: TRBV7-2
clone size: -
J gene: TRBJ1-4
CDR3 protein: CASSLDSLREKLFF
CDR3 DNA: TGTGCCAGCAGTCTCGACAGTCTGAGGGAAAAACTGTTTTTT

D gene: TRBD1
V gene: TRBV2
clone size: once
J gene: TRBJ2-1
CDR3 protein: CASSLGRGAQGAVWDEQFF
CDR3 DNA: TGTGCCAGCAGCCTAGGGCGCGGTGCCCAGGGGGCGGTATGGGATGAGCAGTTCTTC

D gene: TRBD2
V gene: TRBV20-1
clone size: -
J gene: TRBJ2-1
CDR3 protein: CSASAGTSVNEQFF
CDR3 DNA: TGCAGTGCTAGTGCCGGGACTAGCGTAAATGAGCAGTTCTTC

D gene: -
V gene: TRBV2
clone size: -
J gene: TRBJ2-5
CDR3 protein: CASSEEGTGQETQYF
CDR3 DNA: TGTGCCAGCAGTGAGGAGGGAACGGGGCAAGAGACCCAGTACTTC

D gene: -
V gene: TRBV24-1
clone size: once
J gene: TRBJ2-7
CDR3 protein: CATSGTGRAYEQYF
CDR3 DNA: TGTGCCACCAGTGGTACAGGACGGGCGTACGAGCAGTACTTC

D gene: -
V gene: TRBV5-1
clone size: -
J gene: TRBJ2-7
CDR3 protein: CASSLEHSSYEQYF
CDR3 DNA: TGCGCCAGCAGCTTGGAGCACAGCTCCTACGAGCAGTACTTC

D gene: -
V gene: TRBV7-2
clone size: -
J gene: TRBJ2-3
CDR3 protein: CASALGTPFTDTQYF
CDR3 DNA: TGTGCCAGCGCCCTGGGGACACCCTTCACAGATACGCAGTATTTT